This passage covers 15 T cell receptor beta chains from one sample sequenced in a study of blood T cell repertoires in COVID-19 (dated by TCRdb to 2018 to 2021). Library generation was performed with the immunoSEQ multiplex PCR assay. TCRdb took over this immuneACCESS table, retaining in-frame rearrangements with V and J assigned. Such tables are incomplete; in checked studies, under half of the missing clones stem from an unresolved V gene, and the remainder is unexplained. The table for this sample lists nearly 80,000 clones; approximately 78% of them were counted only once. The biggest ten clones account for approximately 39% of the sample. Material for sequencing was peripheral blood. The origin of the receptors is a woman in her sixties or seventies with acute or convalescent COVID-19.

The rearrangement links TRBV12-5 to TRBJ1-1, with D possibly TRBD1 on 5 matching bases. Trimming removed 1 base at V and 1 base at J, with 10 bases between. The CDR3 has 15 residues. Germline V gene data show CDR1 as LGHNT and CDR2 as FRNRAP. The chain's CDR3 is CASGLEGLENTEAFF. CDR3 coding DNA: TGTGCTAGTGGTTTGGAGGGACTGGAGAACACTGAAGCTTTCTTT.

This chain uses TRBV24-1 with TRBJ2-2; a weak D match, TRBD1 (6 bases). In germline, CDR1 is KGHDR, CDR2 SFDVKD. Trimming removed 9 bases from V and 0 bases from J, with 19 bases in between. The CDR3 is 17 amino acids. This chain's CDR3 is CATRPSAGQSNTGELFF. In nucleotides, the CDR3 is TGTGCCACCCGTCCCTCTGCAGGACAGTCGAACACCGGGGAGCTGTTTTTT.

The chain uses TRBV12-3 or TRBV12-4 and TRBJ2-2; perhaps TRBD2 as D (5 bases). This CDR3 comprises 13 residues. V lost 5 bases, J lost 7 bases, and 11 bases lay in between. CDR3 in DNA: TGTGCCAGCAGTATGAGGGCAGGCGGGGAGCTGTTTTTT. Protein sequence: CASSMRAGGELFF.

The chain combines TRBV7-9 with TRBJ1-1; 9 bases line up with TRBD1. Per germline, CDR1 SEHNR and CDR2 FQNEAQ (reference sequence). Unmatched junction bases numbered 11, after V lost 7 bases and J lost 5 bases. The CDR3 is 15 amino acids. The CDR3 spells CASTRGGTGLTEAFF. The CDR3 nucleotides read TGTGCCAGCACCCGAGGCGGGACAGGGTTAACTGAAGCTTTCTTT.

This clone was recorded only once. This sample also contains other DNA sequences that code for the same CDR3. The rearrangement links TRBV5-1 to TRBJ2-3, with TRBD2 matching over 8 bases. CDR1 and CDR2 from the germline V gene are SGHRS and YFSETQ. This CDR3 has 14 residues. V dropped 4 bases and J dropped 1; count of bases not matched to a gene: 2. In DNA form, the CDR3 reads TGCGCCAGCAGCCCGGGAGGGGGCACAGATACGCAGTATTTT. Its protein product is CASSPGGGTDTQYF.

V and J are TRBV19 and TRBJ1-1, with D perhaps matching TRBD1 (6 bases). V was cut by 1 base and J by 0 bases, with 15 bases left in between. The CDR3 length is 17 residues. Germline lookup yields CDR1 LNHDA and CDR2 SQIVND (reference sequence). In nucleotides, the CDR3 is TGTGCCAGTAGTATAGTGGCTTCGGGACAAATGAACACTGAAGCTTTCTTT. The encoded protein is CASSIVASGQMNTEAFF.

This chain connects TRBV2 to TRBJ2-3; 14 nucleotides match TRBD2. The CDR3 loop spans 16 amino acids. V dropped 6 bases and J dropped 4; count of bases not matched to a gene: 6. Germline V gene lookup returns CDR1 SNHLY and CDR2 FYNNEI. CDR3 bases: TGTGCCAGCAGAGATCCGGGACTAGCGGGAGCAGATACGCAGTATTTT. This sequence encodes CASRDPGLAGADTQYF.

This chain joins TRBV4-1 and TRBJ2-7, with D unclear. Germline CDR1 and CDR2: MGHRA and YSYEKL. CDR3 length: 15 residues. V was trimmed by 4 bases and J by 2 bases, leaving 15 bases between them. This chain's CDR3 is CASSPRHSGTYEQYF. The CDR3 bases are TGCGCCAGCAGCCCCCGACACAGTGGAACCTACGAGCAGTACTTC.

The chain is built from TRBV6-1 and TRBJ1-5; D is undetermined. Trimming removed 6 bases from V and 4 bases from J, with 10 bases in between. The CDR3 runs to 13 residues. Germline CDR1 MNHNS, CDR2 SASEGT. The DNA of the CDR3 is TGTGCCAGCAGCTTTACAGAGAATCAGCCCCAGCATTTT. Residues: CASSFTENQPQHF.

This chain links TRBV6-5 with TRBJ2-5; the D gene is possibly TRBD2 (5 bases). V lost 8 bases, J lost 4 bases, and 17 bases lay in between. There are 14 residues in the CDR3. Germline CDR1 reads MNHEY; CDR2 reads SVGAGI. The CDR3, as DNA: TGTGCCAGCTCGTTTTTTGAGGGTCGAGAGACCCAGTACTTC. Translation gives CASSFFEGRETQYF.

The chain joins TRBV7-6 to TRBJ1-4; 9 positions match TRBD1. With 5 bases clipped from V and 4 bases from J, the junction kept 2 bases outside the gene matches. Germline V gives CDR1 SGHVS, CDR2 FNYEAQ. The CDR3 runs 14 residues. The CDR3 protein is CASSETGGNEKLFF. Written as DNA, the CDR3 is TGTGCCAGCAGCGAGACAGGGGGTAATGAAAAACTGTTTTTT.

CDR3 coding DNA: TGTGCCAGCAGCGCGTCAGATTCACCCCTCCACTTT. It translates to CASSASDSPLHF. The gene calls are TRBV9 and TRBJ1-6; no definite D call. Trimming cost V 3 bases and J 8 bases, with 6 bases left between them. The CDR3 consists of 12 residues. Looked up from germline, CDR1 is SGDLS and CDR2 is YYNGEE.

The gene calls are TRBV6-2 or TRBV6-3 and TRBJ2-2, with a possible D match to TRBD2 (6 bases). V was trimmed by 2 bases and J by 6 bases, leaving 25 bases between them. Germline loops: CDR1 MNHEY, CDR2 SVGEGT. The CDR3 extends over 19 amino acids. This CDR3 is CASSYARDFRRWEPGELFF. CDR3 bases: TGTGCCAGCAGTTACGCCCGGGACTTTCGTCGTTGGGAGCCCGGGGAGCTGTTTTTT.

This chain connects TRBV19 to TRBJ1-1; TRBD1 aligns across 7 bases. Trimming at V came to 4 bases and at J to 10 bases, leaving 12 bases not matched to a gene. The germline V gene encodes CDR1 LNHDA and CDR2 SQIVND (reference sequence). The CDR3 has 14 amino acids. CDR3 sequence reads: CASSTLTGARGAFF. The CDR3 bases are TGTGCCAGTAGTACCTTAACAGGGGCCCGTGGAGCTTTCTTT.

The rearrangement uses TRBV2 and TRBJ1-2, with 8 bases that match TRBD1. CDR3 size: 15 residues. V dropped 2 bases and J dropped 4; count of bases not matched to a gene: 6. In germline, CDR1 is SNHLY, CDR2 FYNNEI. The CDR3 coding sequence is TGTGCCAGCAGTGAATTGTACAGGGGGGCCTATGGCTACACCTTC. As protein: CASSELYRGAYGYTF.